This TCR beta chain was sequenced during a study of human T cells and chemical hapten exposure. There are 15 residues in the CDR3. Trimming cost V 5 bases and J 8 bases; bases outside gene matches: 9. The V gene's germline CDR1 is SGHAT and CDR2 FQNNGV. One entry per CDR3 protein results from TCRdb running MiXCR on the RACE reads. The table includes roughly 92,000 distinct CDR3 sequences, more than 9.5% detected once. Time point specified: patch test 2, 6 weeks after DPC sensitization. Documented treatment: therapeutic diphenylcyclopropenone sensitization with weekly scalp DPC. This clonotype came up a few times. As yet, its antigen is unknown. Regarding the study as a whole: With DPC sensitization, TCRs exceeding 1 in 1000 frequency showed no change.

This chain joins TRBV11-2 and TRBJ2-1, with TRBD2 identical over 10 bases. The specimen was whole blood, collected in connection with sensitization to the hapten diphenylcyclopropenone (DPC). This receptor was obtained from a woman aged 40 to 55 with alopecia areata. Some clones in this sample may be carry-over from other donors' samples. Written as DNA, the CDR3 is TGTGCCAGCAGCGTTAAGCGGGAGGGCCCCTATGAGCAGTTCTTC. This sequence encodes CASSVKREGPYEQFF.